Below, 5 T cell receptor beta chains from the same sample are listed, as sequenced in a study of blood T cell repertoires in COVID-19. Produced via immunoSEQ multiplex PCR; TCRdb's table is partial and in-frame only. The repertoire holds 470,000 or so clones, around nine tenths seen once, with more than 4% in the top ten. Sequenced material: peripheral blood. These receptors were collected from a woman under 40 with acute or convalescent COVID-19.

The genes are TRBV4-2 and TRBJ1-1; D not certain. V lost 0 bases and J 2 bases, leaving 7 bases between the germline ends. This CDR3 region has 14 residues. In germline, CDR1 is LGHNA, CDR2 YNFKEQ. DNA for the CDR3: TGTGCCAGCAGCCAAGAGAGTAGAAACACTGAAGCTTTCTTT. Its protein product is CASSQESRNTEAFF.

V gene TRBV6-1 combines with J gene TRBJ1-2, with 7 bases matching TRBD1. The trim removed 2 bases at V and 5 bases at J, leaving 8 bases unmatched. Per germline, CDR1 MNHNS and CDR2 SASEGT. The CDR3 loop spans 15 amino acids. The CDR3 DNA follows: TGTGCCAGCAGTGAAACGGGACAGCACCTATATGGCTACACCTTC. Translated: CASSETGQHLYGYTF.

The chain links TRBV7-9 to TRBJ1-2; tentatively, D is TRBD1 (5 bases). Germline V gene data show CDR1 as SEHNR and CDR2 as FQNEAQ (reference sequence). V dropped 1 base and J dropped 7 bases, with 13 bases sitting between them. The CDR3 extends over 14 amino acids. CDR3 loop: CASSLGRDSTGYTF. The CDR3 bases are TGTGCCAGCAGCTTAGGGAGGGACTCGACTGGCTACACCTTC.

This clone appeared a few times. The chain has TRBV18 and TRBJ2-1; 8 bases match TRBD1. V shed 6 bases and J 7 bases; nucleotides not matched to a gene: 11. In germline, CDR1 is KGHSH, CDR2 LQKENI. This CDR3 spans 15 amino acids. CDR3 sequence reads: CASSQSGQALNEQFF. In DNA, the CDR3 is TGTGCCAGCTCCCAATCGGGACAGGCCTTAAATGAGCAGTTCTTC.

CDR3 residues: CATRYQGQGYNEQFF. The DNA of the CDR3 is TGTGCCACGCGTTACCAGGGACAGGGGTACAATGAGCAGTTCTTC. The chain joins TRBV10-3 to TRBJ2-1; 10 nucleotides line up with TRBD1. The germline V gene has CDR1 ENHRY and CDR2 SYGVKD. The J segment lost 4 bases and the V segment lost 10 bases, leaving 10 bases of the junction unmatched. The CDR3 is 15 amino acids.